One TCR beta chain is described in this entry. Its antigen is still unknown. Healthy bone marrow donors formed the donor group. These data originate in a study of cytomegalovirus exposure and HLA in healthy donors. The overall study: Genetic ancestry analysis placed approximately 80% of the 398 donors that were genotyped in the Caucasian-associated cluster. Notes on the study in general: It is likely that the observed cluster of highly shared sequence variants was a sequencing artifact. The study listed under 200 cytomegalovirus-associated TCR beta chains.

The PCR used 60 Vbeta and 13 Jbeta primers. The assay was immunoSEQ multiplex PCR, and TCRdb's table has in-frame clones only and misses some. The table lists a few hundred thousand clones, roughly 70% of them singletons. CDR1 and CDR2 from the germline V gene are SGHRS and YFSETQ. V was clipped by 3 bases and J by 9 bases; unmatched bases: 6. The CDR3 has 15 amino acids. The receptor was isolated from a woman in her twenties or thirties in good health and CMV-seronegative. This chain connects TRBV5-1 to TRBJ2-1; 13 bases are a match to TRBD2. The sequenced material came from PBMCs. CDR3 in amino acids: CASSSSGLAGAEQFF. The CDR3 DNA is TGCGCCAGCAGCTCCTCCGGACTAGCGGGAGCTGAGCAGTTCTTC.